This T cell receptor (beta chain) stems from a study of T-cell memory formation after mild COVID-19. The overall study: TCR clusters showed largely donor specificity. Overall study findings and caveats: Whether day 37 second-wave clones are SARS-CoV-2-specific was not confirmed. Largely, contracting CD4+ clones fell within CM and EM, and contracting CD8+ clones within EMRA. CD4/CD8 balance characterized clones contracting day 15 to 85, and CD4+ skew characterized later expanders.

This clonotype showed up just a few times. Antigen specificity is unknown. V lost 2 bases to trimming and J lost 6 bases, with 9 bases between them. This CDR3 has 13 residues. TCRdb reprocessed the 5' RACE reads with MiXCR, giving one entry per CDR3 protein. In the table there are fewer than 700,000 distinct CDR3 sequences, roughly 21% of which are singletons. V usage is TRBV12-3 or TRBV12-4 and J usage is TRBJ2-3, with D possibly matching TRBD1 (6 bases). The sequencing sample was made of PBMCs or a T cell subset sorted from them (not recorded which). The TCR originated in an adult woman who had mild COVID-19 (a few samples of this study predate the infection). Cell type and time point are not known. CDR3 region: CASSLSGADTQYF. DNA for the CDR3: TGTGCCAGCAGTTTATCAGGGGCCGATACGCAGTATTTT.